The 12 T cell receptor beta chains below come from one sample, sequenced in a study of T-cell memory formation after mild COVID-19 (dated by TCRdb to the early 2020s). The method behind the library was 5' RACE. The run used an Illumina NovaSeq 6000. TCRdb trimmed public reads at Q25 via fastp, called clones via MiXCR and kept in-frame beta chains. Each record represents a unique CDR3 protein, reported with the most common genes and DNA among its rows. This sample gives around 90,000 distinct CDR3 sequences in total; around 15% of them show up just once. 39% of the sample is in the top ten clones. Sequencing input: PBMCs or a T cell subset sorted from them (not recorded which). These receptor sequences come from a man aged 18 to 30 who had mild COVID-19 (a few samples of this study predate the infection). The sample titles of this study are shuffled in the database, so cell type and time point are left out; the donor was told from shared clones.

This clonotype appeared a few times. The chain couples TRBV6-5 to TRBJ2-3; TRBD2 matches at 7 bases. This CDR3 has 14 residues. Germline CDR1 reads MNHEY; CDR2 reads SVGAGI. Trimming cost V 5 bases and J 4 bases; bases outside gene matches: 6. The CDR3: CASSNWEGADTQYF. In DNA, the CDR3 is TGTGCCAGCAGTAACTGGGAGGGAGCAGATACGCAGTATTTT.

This chain links TRBV12-3 or TRBV12-4 with TRBJ1-1; a weak D match, TRBD1 (6 bases). The V end was cut by 2 bases, the J end by 0 bases, with 7 bases between. This CDR3 region has 14 residues. This chain's CDR3 is CASSLRGMNTEAFF. Written as DNA, the CDR3 is TGTGCCAGCAGTTTAAGGGGGATGAACACTGAAGCTTTCTTT.

This clonotype showed up just a few times. The gene calls are TRBV24-1 and TRBJ2-5; perhaps TRBD2 as D (5 bases). The V end was cut by 3 bases, the J end by 4 bases, with 14 bases between. This CDR3 region has 15 residues. Germline loops: CDR1 KGHDR, CDR2 SFDVKD. In DNA form, the CDR3 reads TGTGCCACCAGTGATCGGGAACCCTCAATAGAGACCCAGTACTTC. This translates into CATSDREPSIETQYF.

This clonotype was counted only a few times. The chain joins TRBV4-1 to TRBJ2-7; D gene ambiguous. The V gene lost 0 bases and the J gene lost 7 bases, with 10 bases spanning the gap. Germline V lookup: CDR1 MGHRA, CDR2 YSYEKL. The CDR3 contains 13 residues. CDR3 residues: CASSQDPAGEQYV. DNA of the CDR3: TGCGCCAGCAGCCAAGATCCGGCCGGGGAGCAGTACGTC.

Ten or more counts support this clonotype. CDR3 bases: TGCAGTGCTAGAGATCACCTAGCGTCCTCAGCCGGTCCGTATTTT. Protein: CSARDHLASSAGPYF. The V and J genes are TRBV20-1 and TRBJ2-3; D may be TRBD2 (6 bases). The CDR3 totals 15 residues. V shed 0 bases and J shed 14 bases, with 24 bases lying between them. Germline V gene data show CDR1 as DFQATT and CDR2 as SNEGSKA (reference sequence).

V gene TRBV5-5 combines with J gene TRBJ1-1; D is undetermined. V gave up 5 bases and J gave up 8 bases, with 10 bases separating them. Germline CDR1 and CDR2: SGHKS and YYEKEE (reference sequence). The CDR3 spans 11 residues. CDR3: CASRLNREAFF. The CDR3 nucleotides read TGTGCCAGCAGACTTAACAGAGAAGCTTTCTTT.

This clonotype came up a few times. V usage is TRBV7-9 and J usage is TRBJ2-4; D gene ambiguous. The CDR3 contains 15 residues. V lost 1 base to trimming and J lost 7 bases, with 14 bases between them. Germline V gene lookup returns CDR1 SEHNR and CDR2 FQNEAQ (reference sequence). The CDR3 protein is CASSLGPTYGNIQYF. DNA for the CDR3: TGTGCCAGCAGCTTAGGCCCCACTTACGGGAACATTCAGTACTTC. Full variable domain (missing parts from reference TRBV7-9 and TRBJ2-4): DTGVSQNPRHKITKRGQNVTFRCDPISEHNRLYWYRQTLGQGPEFLTYFQNEAQLEKSRLLSDRFSAERPKGSFSTLEIQRTEQGDSAMYLCASSLGPTYGNIQYFGAGTRLSVL.

This clonotype has a handful of counts. The chain uses TRBV20-1 and TRBJ2-1, with D perhaps TRBD1 (5 bases). With 4 bases removed from V and 9 bases from J, the gap between germline ends came to 19 bases. This CDR3 spans 14 amino acids. Per the germline V gene, CDR1 is DFQATT and CDR2 is SNEGSKA (reference sequence). CDR3 coding DNA: TGCAGTGCTACCCCTCCGGCAGGGTTTTTTGAGCAGTTCTTC. Protein: CSATPPAGFFEQFF.

The chain couples TRBV7-9 to TRBJ2-1; D might be TRBD2 (5 bases). This CDR3 is 15 amino acids long. V dropped 5 bases and J dropped 0 bases, with 11 bases sitting between them. Germline V lookup: CDR1 SEHNR, CDR2 FQNEAQ (reference sequence). CDR3 sequence reads: CASSPREGSYNEQFF. The CDR3 region has the DNA TGTGCCAGCAGCCCGCGTGAGGGCTCCTACAATGAGCAGTTCTTC.

The chain employs TRBV24-1 and TRBJ2-2, with a weak D call TRBD1 (5 bases). Per germline, CDR1 KGHDR and CDR2 SFDVKD. Trimming shortened V by 4 bases and J by 1 base, and 9 bases separated the two germline ends. The CDR3 consists of 15 residues. The CDR3 reads CATSEGPLNTGELFF. CDR3 sequence (DNA): TGTGCCACCAGTGAGGGGCCCTTGAACACCGGGGAGCTGTTTTTT.

The V call is TRBV5-1, the J call TRBJ1-6, with TRBD1 as a possible D gene (5 bases). CDR1 and CDR2 (germline): SGHRS, YFSETQ. The V gene lost 0 bases and the J gene lost 10 bases, with 8 bases spanning the gap. The CDR3 extends over 13 amino acids. The CDR3 DNA reads TGCGCCAGCAGCTTGGCAGGGCGGTCACCCCTCCACTTT. Its translation: CASSLAGRSPLHF.

This sequence joins TRBV20-1 and TRBJ2-3, with 14 bases that match TRBD2. CDR1 and CDR2 (germline): DFQATT, SNEGSKA (reference sequence). The CDR3 covers 19 residues. With 1 base clipped from V and 4 bases from J, the junction kept 13 bases outside the gene matches. CDR3 loop: CSARGTPGLAGERADTQYF. The CDR3 DNA is TGCAGTGCTAGAGGCACTCCGGGACTAGCGGGGGAGCGGGCAGATACGCAGTATTTT.